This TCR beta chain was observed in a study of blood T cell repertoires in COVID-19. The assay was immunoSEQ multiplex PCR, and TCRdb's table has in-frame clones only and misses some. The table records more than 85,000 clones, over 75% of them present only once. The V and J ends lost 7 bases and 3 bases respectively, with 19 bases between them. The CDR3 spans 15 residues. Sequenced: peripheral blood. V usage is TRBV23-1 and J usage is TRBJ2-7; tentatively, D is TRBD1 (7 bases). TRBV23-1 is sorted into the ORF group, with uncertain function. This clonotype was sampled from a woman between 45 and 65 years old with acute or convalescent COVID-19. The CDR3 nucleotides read TGCGCCAGCAAAGGGGGGCAGGGGGAACTCTACGAGCAGTACTTC. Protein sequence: CASKGGQGELYEQYF.